These T cell receptor beta chains were read from a single sample in a study of blood T cells in healthy people across ages. TCRdb processed the 5' RACE reads anew with MiXCR; each CDR3 protein has one entry. The sample contains 450,000 to 700,000 distinct CDR3 sequences, 25% to 30% of which appear only once. The specimen sequenced was blood. Source of these receptors: a woman aged 65 to 85 in good health. The CDR3 runs from the conserved cysteine through the conserved F or W. A D gene is named only where the DNA matches it firmly. The size entry is marked missing in some rows and otherwise reads once, few, many or a size class.

V gene	clone size	D gene	J gene	CDR3 DNA	CDR3 protein
TRBV4-1	many	TRBD1	TRBJ2-1	TGCGCCAGCAGCCAAGAATCGGACAGGGGGCCGTTTAATGAGCAGTTCTTC	CASSQESDRGPFNEQFF
TRBV2	NA	NA	TRBJ2-6	TGTGCCAGCAGTGAAGAGGGGCCAGGGGCCAACGTCCTGACTTTC	CASSEEGPGANVLTF
TRBV20-1	many	TRBD2	TRBJ2-1	TGCAGTGCCCTAACGGGTTTTAGCGGGGGCCAAGGTGAGCAGTTCTTC	CSALTGFSGGQGEQFF
TRBV4-2	few	NA	TRBJ2-1	TGTGCCAGCAGCCAAGGACGGGGTAACTACAATGAGCAGTTCTTC	CASSQGRGNYNEQFF
TRBV27	few	NA	TRBJ2-7	TGTGCCAGCCGTCCGTGGGGCTTGTACGAGCAGTACTTC	CASRPWGLYEQYF
TRBV2	NA	TRBD2	TRBJ2-3	TGTGCCAGCAGTGGGACTAGCTCCCAGGTTGATACGCAGTATTTT	CASSGTSSQVDTQYF
TRBV25-1	NA	NA	TRBJ2-1	TGTGCCAGCAGTGATTATTTTTACAATGAGCAGTTCTTC	CASSDYFYNEQFF
TRBV7-3	NA	NA	TRBJ1-2	TGTGCCAGCAGCTCGGGGACACTCAACTATGGCTACACCTTC	CASSSGTLNYGYTF
TRBV29-1	NA	NA	TRBJ2-1	TGCAGCGTTGAAATTAAATACAATGAGCAGTTCTTC	CSVEIKYNEQFF
TRBV19	NA	NA	TRBJ1-4	TGTGCCAGTAGTATGGGGTCGTCCTCCCGGGCTGAAAAACTGTTTTTT	CASSMGSSSRAEKLFF
TRBV19	NA	NA	TRBJ1-2	TGTGCCAGCCTTACTTTTGCGGCGGGTAACTATGGCTACACCTTC	CASLTFAAGNYGYTF
TRBV5-1	many	NA	TRBJ2-5	TGCGCCAGCAGCTTGGAAGGGTCAGAGACCCAGTACTTC	CASSLEGSETQYF
TRBV28	few	NA	TRBJ1-4	TGTGCCAGCAGTCCTGGACAGTTTGATGAAAAACTGTTTTTT	CASSPGQFDEKLFF
TRBV7-2	NA	NA	TRBJ2-1	TGTGCCAGCAGCTTACGGGGGCGCGATGAGCAGTTCTTC	CASSLRGRDEQFF
TRBV5-1	few	NA	TRBJ1-4	TGCGCCAGCAGCGCGGCAACTAATGAAAAACTGTTTTTT	CASSAATNEKLFF
TRBV6-5	few	TRBD1	TRBJ1-2	TGTGCCAGCAGTTACTACCGGGACAGGGGCGGCTACACCTTC	CASSYYRDRGGYTF
TRBV20-1	few	TRBD1	TRBJ2-7	TGCAGTGCTAGAGATGACAGGGGTTCCTACGAGCAGTACTTC	CSARDDRGSYEQYF
TRBV5-1	NA	TRBD1	TRBJ1-4	TGCGCCAGCAGGTCGGGGACAGGCGGAGAAAAACTGTTTTTT	CASRSGTGGEKLFF
TRBV4-3	NA	NA	TRBJ2-5	TGCGCCAGCAGCCAGGAGTGGCAGGGTTCGCTGGAGACCCAGTACTTC	CASSQEWQGSLETQYF
TRBV9	NA	NA	TRBJ2-7	TGTGCCAGCAGCGTAGAGAGTAGCGGCTACGAGCAGTACTTC	CASSVESSGYEQYF
TRBV29-1	few	TRBD1	TRBJ2-2	TGCAGCGTTACGACAGGGGGAAATGACGGGGAGCTGTTTTTT	CSVTTGGNDGELFF
TRBV4-3	NA	NA	TRBJ2-1	TGCGCCAGCAGCCACCGCCAGGGGTACGATGAGCAGTTCTTC	CASSHRQGYDEQFF
TRBV9	few	NA	TRBJ2-5	TGTGCCAGCAGCGTAGGGGGGCGGTACTATGAAGAAGGAGAGACCCAGTACTTC	CASSVGGRYYEEGETQYF
TRBV6-5	few	NA	TRBJ1-1	TGTGCCAGCAGTTACTCAGGACTAATGAACACTGGAGCTTTCTTT	CASSYSGLMNTGAFF
TRBV5-6	NA	TRBD1	TRBJ1-5	TGTGCCAGCAGCCTCTACGGGACAGAGTATAGCAATCAGCCCCAGCATTTT	CASSLYGTEYSNQPQHF
TRBV7-9	NA	TRBD1	TRBJ1-1	TGTGCCAGCAGCCGGAATACAGGGGAGAACACTGAAGCTTTCTTT	CASSRNTGENTEAFF
TRBV7-8	few	TRBD1	TRBJ2-5	TGTGCCAGCAGCTCCCAGCAGGGGGTTCAAGAGACCCAGTGCTTC	CASSSQQGVQETQCF
TRBV7-2	few	NA	TRBJ2-3	TGTGCCAGCAACCCTGGGATGCGAGATACGCAGTATTTT	CASNPGMRDTQYF
TRBV10-2	few	NA	TRBJ2-1	TGCGCCAGCAGTGTAGGAGCGGCCTCCTACAATGAGCAGTTCTTC	CASSVGAASYNEQFF
TRBV5-1	few	TRBD2	TRBJ2-5	TGCGCCAGCAGCTTCCTGTTTCTAGCGGCGCAAGAGACCCAGTACTTC	CASSFLFLAAQETQYF
TRBV7-9	once	NA	TRBJ1-1	TGTGCCAGCAGCTACCCAGATACCATGAACACTGAAGCTTTCTTT	CASSYPDTMNTEAFF
TRBV12-3/TRBV12-4	few	TRBD2	TRBJ2-1	TGTGCCAGCAGACCTAGCGGGGGGGCCGCTGAGCAGTTCTTC	CASRPSGGAAEQFF
TRBV5-1	NA	NA	TRBJ2-5	TGCGCCAGCAGCTCTACAGGGTCCCCGGGCCAAGAGACCCAGTACTTC	CASSSTGSPGQETQYF
TRBV7-2	NA	TRBD1	TRBJ2-7	TGTGCCAGCAGCCCCAGAGGGGGCCCACAGTACTTC	CASSPRGGPQYF
TRBV12-3/TRBV12-4	few	NA	TRBJ2-7	TGTGCCAGCAGACCGACAGGAGGAGCAGACGAGCAGTACTTC	CASRPTGGADEQYF
TRBV4-2	few	TRBD1	TRBJ2-7	TGTGCCAGCAGCCAAATGACCGGGACAGGGTTGAGCGAGCAGTACTTC	CASSQMTGTGLSEQYF
TRBV7-9	NA	NA	TRBJ2-5	TGTGCCAGCACCACGAATAGCGCCGGGGAGACCCAGTACTTC	CASTTNSAGETQYF
TRBV12-3/TRBV12-4	few	NA	TRBJ2-3	TGTGCCAGCAGCCTCGGACCGATGGAGTATTTT	CASSLGPMEYF
TRBV20-1	few	TRBD2	TRBJ2-5	TGCAGTGCTAGAGATTCGCGGGGGGGTATGCAAGAGACCCAGTACTTC	CSARDSRGGMQETQYF
TRBV4-2	few	TRBD2	TRBJ2-7	TGTGCCAGCAGCCAAACCGTCGGGACTAGCGGGGCCTACGAGCAGTACTTC	CASSQTVGTSGAYEQYF
TRBV4-3	NA	NA	TRBJ1-3	TGCGCCAGCAGCCAAGATCATTCAGGAAACACCATATATTTT	CASSQDHSGNTIYF
TRBV7-9	NA	NA	TRBJ1-5	TGTGCCAGCACCCCTCATGGAAATCAGCCCCAGCATTTT	CASTPHGNQPQHF
TRBV11-3	few	TRBD1	TRBJ1-1	TGTGCCAGCAGCTTGGGGGGGGACAGGGACGCTTTCTTT	CASSLGGDRDAFF
TRBV20-1	NA	TRBD2	TRBJ2-5	TGCAGTGCTAATAGCGGGGGGGCAGGAGAGACCCAGTACTTC	CSANSGGAGETQYF
TRBV7-2	NA	TRBD1	TRBJ2-4	TGTGCCAGCAGTCTCGACAGGGGGAGTAACATTCAGTACTTC	CASSLDRGSNIQYF
TRBV21-1	few	NA	TRBJ2-6	TGTGCCAGCAGCAAGAGAGGGACAACTGGGGCCAACGTCCTGACTTTC	CASSKRGTTGANVLTF
TRBV20-1	NA	NA	TRBJ1-2	TGCAGTGCTAGATCAACAGTAGGCTACACCTTC	CSARSTVGYTF
TRBV5-1	few	NA	TRBJ1-1	TGCGCCGGCAGTCCTAGCCCCTCAGCTGACAGCTACACTGAAGCTTTCTTT	CAGSPSPSADSYTEAFF
TRBV7-2	few	TRBD2	TRBJ2-5	TGTGCCAGCAGCTTAAGGACTAGCGGGGGGCGTGAGACCCAGTACTTC	CASSLRTSGGRETQYF